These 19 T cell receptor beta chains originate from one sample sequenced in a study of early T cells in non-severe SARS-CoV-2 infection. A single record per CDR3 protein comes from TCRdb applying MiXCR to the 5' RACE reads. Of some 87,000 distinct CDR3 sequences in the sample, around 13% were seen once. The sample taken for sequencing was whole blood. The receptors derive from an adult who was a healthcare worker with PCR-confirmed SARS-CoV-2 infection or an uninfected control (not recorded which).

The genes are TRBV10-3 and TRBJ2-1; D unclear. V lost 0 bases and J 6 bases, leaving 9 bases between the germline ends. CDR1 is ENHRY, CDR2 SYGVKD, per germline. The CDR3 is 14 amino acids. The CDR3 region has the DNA TGTGCCATCAGTGAGTCGGTGGAATCCAATGAGCAGTTCTTC. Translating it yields CAISESVESNEQFF.

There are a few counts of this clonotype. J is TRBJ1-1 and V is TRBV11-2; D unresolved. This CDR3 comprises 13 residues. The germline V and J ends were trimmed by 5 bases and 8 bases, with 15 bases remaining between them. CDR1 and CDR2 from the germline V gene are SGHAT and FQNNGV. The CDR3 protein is CASSDTYTREAFF. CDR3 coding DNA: TGTGCCAGCAGCGACACCTACACCCGGGAAGCTTTCTTT.

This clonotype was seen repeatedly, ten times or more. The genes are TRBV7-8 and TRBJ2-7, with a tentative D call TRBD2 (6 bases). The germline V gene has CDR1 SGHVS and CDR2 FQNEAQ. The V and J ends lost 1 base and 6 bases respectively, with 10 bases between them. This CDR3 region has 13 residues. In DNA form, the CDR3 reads TGTGCCAGCAGCTTAGATCGGGGGTCCGAGCAGTACTTC. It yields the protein CASSLDRGSEQYF.

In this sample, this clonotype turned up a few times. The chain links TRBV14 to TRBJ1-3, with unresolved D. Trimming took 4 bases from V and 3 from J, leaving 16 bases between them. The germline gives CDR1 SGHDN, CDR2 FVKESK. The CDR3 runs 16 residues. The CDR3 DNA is TGTGCCAGCAGCCGGCGTCCTGAGATTCTTGGAAACACCATATATTTT. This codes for CASSRRPEILGNTIYF.

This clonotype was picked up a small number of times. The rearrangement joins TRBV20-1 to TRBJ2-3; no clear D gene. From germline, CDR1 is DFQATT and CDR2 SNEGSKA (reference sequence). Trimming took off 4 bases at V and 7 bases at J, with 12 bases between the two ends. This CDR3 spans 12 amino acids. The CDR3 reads CSAKELSNTQYF. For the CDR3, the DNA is TGCAGTGCTAAGGAGCTCTCCAATACGCAGTATTTT.

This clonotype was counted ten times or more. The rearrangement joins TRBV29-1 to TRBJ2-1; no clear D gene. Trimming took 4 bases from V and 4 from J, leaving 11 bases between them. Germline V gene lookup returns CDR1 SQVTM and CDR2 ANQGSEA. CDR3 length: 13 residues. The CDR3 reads CSVAIGAYNEQFF. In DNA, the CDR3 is TGCAGCGTTGCAATCGGAGCTTACAATGAGCAGTTCTTC.

The CDR3 DNA is TGTGCCAGCAGAGGACAGGGAAACACTGAAGCTTTCTTT. It is translated as CASRGQGNTEAFF. The chain uses TRBV19 and TRBJ1-1; 8 nucleotides match TRBD1. V dropped 9 bases and J dropped 2; count of bases not matched to a gene: 5. Germline V gene sequence: CDR1 LNHDA, CDR2 SQIVND (reference sequence). This CDR3 contains 13 residues. Drawing the rest from reference TRBV19 and TRBJ1-1, the complete variable domain is DGGITQSPKYLFRKEGQNVTLSCEQNLNHDAMYWYRQDPGQGLRLIYYSQIVNDFQKGDIAEGYSVSREKKESFPLTVTSAQKNPTAFYLCASRGQGNTEAFFGQGTRLTVV.

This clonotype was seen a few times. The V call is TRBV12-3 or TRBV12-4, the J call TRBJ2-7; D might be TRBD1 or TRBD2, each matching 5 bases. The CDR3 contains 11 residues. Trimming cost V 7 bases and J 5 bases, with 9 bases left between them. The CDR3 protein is CASTRGHEQYF. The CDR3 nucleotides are TGTGCCAGCACCCGGGGCCACGAGCAGTACTTC.

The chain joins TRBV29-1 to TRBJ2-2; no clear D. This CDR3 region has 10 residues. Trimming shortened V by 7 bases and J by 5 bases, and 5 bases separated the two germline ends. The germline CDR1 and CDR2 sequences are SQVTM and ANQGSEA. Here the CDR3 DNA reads TGCAGCGCTTTGACCGGGGAGCTGTTTTTT. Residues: CSALTGELFF.

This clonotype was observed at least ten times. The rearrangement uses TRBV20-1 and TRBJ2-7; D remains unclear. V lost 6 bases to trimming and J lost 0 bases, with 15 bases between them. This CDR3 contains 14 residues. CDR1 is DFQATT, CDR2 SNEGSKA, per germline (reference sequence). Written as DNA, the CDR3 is TGCAGTGCCAAAGCGCTCGTCGACTCCTACGAGCAGTACTTC. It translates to CSAKALVDSYEQYF.

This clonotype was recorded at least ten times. The CDR3 region has the DNA TGTGCCAGCAGTGTCTGGACGAGACCTCAAGAGACCCAGTACTTC. Its translation is CASSVWTRPQETQYF. This chain connects TRBV6-1 to TRBJ2-5, with D unresolved. The CDR3 covers 15 residues. V lost 4 bases and J 2 bases, leaving 14 bases between the germline ends. Germline V CDR1 and CDR2: MNHNS, SASEGT.

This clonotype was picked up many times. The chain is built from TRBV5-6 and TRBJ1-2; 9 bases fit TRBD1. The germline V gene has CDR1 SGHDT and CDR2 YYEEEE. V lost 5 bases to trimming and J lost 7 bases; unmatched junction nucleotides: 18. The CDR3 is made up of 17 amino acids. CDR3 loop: CASSPRTGDHGGSGYTF. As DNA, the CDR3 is TGTGCCAGCAGTCCACGGACAGGGGATCATGGAGGGAGTGGCTACACCTTC.

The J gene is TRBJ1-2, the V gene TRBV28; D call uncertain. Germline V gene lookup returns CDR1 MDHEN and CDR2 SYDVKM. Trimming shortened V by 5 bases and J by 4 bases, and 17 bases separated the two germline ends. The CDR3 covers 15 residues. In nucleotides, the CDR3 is TGTGCCAGCAGTCCCTCTTGGCGGGAAGCCTATGGCTACACCTTC. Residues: CASSPSWREAYGYTF.

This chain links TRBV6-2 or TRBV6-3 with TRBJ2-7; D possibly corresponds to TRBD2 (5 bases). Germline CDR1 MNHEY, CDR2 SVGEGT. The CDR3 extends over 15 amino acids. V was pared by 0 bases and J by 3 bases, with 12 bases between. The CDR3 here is CASSYSTLARYEQYF. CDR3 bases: TGTGCCAGCAGTTACTCGACGCTAGCTCGCTACGAGCAGTACTTC.

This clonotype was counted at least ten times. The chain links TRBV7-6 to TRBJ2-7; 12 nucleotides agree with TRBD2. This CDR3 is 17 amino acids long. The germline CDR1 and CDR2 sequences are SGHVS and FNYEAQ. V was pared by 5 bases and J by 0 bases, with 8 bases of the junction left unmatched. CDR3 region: CASSPGLAGLSSYEQYF. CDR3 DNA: TGTGCCAGCAGCCCGGGACTAGCGGGTTTGAGCTCCTACGAGCAGTACTTC.

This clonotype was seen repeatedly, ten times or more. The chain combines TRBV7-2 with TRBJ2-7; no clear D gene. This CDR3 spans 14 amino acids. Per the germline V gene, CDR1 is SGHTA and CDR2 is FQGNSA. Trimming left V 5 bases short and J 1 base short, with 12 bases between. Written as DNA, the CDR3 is TGTGCCAGCAGCAGAGGCCGGGTGTCCTACGAGCAGTACTTC. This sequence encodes CASSRGRVSYEQYF.

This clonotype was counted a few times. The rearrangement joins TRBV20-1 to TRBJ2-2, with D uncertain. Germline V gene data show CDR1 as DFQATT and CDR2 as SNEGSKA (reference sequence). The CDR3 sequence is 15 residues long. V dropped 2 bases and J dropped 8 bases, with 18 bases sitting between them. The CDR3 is CSARPLERPRGELFF. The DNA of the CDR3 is TGCAGTGCTAGACCCCTAGAACGACCAAGAGGGGAGCTGTTTTTT.

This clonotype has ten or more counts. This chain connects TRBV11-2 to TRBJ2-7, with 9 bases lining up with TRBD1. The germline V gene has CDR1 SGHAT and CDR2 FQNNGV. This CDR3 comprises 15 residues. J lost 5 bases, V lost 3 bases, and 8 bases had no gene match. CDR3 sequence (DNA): TGTGCCAGCAGCTTGGGGGACAGGGTTGGTGACGAGCAGTACTTC. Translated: CASSLGDRVGDEQYF. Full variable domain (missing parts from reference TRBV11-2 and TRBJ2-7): EAGVAQSPRYKIIEKRQSVAFWCNPISGHATLYWYQQILGQGPKLLIQFQNNGVVDDSQLPKDRFSAERLKGVDSTLKIQPAKLEDSAVYLCASSLGDRVGDEQYFGPGTRLTVT.

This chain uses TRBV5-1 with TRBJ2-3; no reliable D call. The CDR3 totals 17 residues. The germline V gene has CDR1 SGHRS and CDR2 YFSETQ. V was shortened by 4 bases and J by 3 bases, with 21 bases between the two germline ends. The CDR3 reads CASSPSTASHSTDTQYF. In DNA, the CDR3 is TGCGCCAGCAGCCCCAGCACGGCGAGCCATTCAACAGATACGCAGTATTTT.